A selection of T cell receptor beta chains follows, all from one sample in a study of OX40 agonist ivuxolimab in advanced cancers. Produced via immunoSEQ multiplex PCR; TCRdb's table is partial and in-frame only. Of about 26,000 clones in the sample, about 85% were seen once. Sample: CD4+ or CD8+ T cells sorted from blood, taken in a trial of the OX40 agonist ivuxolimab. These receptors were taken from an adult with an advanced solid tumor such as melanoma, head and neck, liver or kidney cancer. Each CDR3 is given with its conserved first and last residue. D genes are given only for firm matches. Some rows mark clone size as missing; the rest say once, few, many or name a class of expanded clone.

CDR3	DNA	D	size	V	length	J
CASRKLAANTGELFF	TGTGCCAGCAGGAAACTAGCGGCGAACACCGGGGAGCTGTTTTTT	TRBD2	NA	TRBV5-6	15	TRBJ2-2
CASSHAGETGELFF	TGTGCCAGCAGCCATGCAGGGGAGACCGGGGAGCTGTTTTTT	NA	NA	TRBV9	14	TRBJ2-2
CASSLPERNYGYTF	TGTGCCAGCAGTTTGCCAGAGCGTAACTATGGCTACACCTTC	NA	NA	TRBV28	14	TRBJ1-2
CASTQGYSTDTQYF	TGTGCCAGCACCCAGGGGTATAGCACAGATACGCAGTATTTT	NA	NA	TRBV5-6	14	TRBJ2-3
CASSQEVLAGGQETQYF	TGTGCCAGCAGCCAAGAGGTCCTAGCGGGGGGGCAAGAGACCCAGTACTTC	TRBD2	NA	TRBV4-2	17	TRBJ2-5
CASSDPGSSYEQYF	TGTGCCAGCAGTGACCCGGGCAGCTCCTACGAGCAGTACTTC	NA	NA	TRBV6-1	14	TRBJ2-7
CASSQDPGTGYKMNTEAFF	TGCGCCAGCAGCCAAGATCCGGGGACAGGGTATAAAATGAACACTGAAGCTTTCTTT	TRBD1	NA	TRBV4-3	19	TRBJ1-1
CASGSGKGGSSYEQYF	TGTGCTAGTGGTTCCGGCAAGGGCGGGAGCTCCTACGAGCAGTACTTC	TRBD2	NA	TRBV12-5	16	TRBJ2-7
CASSTGQGGLEQYF	TGTGCCAGCAGTACGGGACAGGGGGGCCTCGAGCAGTACTTC	TRBD1	NA	TRBV2	14	TRBJ2-7
CASRDRVMGKLFF	TGTGCCAGCAGGGACAGGGTGATGGGAAAACTGTTTTTT	TRBD1	few	TRBV25-1	13	TRBJ1-4
CASSLGGPGGSTGELFF	TGTGCCAGCAGCTTAGGGGGGCCAGGGGGCAGCACCGGGGAGCTGTTTTTT	TRBD1	NA	TRBV7-2	17	TRBJ2-2